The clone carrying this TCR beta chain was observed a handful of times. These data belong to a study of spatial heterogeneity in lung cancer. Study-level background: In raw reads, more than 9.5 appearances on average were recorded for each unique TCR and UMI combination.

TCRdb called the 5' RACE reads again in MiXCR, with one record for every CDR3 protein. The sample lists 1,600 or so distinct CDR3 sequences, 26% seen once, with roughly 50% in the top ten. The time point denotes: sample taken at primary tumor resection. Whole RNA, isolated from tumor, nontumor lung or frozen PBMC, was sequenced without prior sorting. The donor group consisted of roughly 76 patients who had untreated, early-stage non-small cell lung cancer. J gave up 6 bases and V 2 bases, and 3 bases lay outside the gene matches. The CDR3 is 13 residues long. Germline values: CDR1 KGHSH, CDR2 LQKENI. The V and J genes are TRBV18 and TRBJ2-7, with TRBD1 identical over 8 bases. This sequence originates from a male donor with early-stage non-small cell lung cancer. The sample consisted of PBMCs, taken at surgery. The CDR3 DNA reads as TGTGCCAGCTCACCAGACAGGGGCTCCGAGCAGTACTTC. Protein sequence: CASSPDRGSEQYF.